These 12 T cell receptor beta chains were sequenced from one sample in a study of blood T cell repertoires in COVID-19. The protocol was immunoSEQ multiplex PCR, while the TCRdb copy is restricted to in-frame clones and leaves out a portion. The table lists roughly 440,000 clones, approximately 88% of them singletons. Sequencing input: peripheral blood. The receptors stem from a woman between 45 and 65 years old with COVID-19, enrolled during active disease.

The chain couples TRBV15 to TRBJ2-3; D perhaps matches TRBD1 (5 bases). Trimming took 5 bases from V and 5 from J, leaving 8 bases between them. CDR3 length equals 12 residues. Germline V gene lookup returns CDR1 LNHNV and CDR2 YYDKDF (reference sequence). The CDR3 sequence: CATSPRGDTQYF. CDR3 DNA sequence: TGTGCCACCAGCCCTAGGGGAGATACGCAGTATTTT.

This chain links TRBV24-1 with TRBJ2-7; 10 nucleotides line up with TRBD1. Germline lookup yields CDR1 KGHDR and CDR2 SFDVKD. V was pared by 3 bases and J by 3 bases, with 4 bases of the junction left unmatched. The CDR3 length is 15 residues. The CDR3, as DNA: TGTGCCACCAGTGATACCGGACAGGGGGGCTACGAGCAGTACTTC. Its protein product is CATSDTGQGGYEQYF.

The chain has TRBV6-5 and TRBJ2-2, with TRBD1 as a possible D gene (6 bases). The CDR3 extends over 15 amino acids. Germline V gene lookup returns CDR1 MNHEY and CDR2 SVGAGI. V was trimmed by 3 bases and J by 7 bases, leaving 15 bases between them. This chain's CDR3 is CASSYSRGTGGELFF. The CDR3 DNA reads TGTGCCAGCAGTTATTCCAGGGGAACGGGCGGGGAGCTGTTTTTT.

CDR3: CAWSAGIGREAFF. The CDR3 coding sequence is TGTGCCTGGAGCGCAGGTATAGGCAGAGAAGCTTTCTTT. This sequence joins TRBV30 and TRBJ1-1; D is ambiguous. Per the germline V gene, CDR1 is GTSNPN and CDR2 is SVGIG (reference sequence). The CDR3 is 13 amino acids. Trimming left V 3 bases short and J 8 bases short, with 16 bases between.

The chain joins TRBV29-1 to TRBJ2-7, with a weak D call TRBD1 (5 bases). V shed 6 bases and J shed 3 bases, with 9 bases lying between them. In germline, CDR1 is SQVTM, CDR2 ANQGSEA. The CDR3 runs to 11 residues. The CDR3 loop reads CSVLTDYEQYF. The CDR3 region has the DNA TGCAGCGTCCTGACAGACTACGAGCAGTACTTC.

The chain recombines TRBV14 with TRBJ1-1; 8 nucleotides match TRBD1. J lost 9 bases, V lost 4 bases, and 4 bases had no gene match. This CDR3 is 12 amino acids long. Per germline, CDR1 SGHDN and CDR2 FVKESK. CDR3 coding DNA: TGTGCCAGCAGCCCATGGACAGGGAAAGCTTTCTTT. Translation gives CASSPWTGKAFF. The full variable domain, with the rest looked up from reference TRBV14 and TRBJ1-1, is EAGVTQFPSHSVIEKGQTVTLRCDPISGHDNLYWYRRVMGKEIKFLLHFVKESKQDESGMPNNRFLAERTGGTYSTLKVQPAELEDSGVYFCASSPWTGKAFFGQGTRLTVV.

The CDR3 nucleotides are TGTGCCAGCAGGGGGCCTAATTCACCCCTCCACTTT. This gives the protein CASRGPNSPLHF. The genes are TRBV6-5 and TRBJ1-6, with a possible D match to TRBD1 (5 bases). The CDR3 runs 12 residues. Germline V CDR1 and CDR2: MNHEY, SVGAGI. The germline V and J ends were trimmed by 6 bases and 6 bases, with 6 bases remaining between them.

This clone was detected only once. The rearrangement uses TRBV2 and TRBJ1-2; perhaps TRBD1 as D (6 bases). Germline V gene lookup returns CDR1 SNHLY and CDR2 FYNNEI. CDR3 length: 14 residues. V shed 2 bases and J shed 4 bases, with 11 bases lying between them. This CDR3 is CASSEIQGSYGYTF. DNA of the CDR3: TGTGCCAGCAGTGAAATTCAGGGGTCCTATGGCTACACCTTC. Looking up the rest from reference TRBV2 and TRBJ1-2 gives the full variable domain: EPEVTQTPSHQVTQMGQEVILRCVPISNHLYFYWYRQILGQKVEFLVSFYNNEISEKSEIFDDQFSVERPDGSNFTLKIRSTKLEDSAMYFCASSEIQGSYGYTFGSGTRLTVV.

V and J are TRBV5-4 and TRBJ1-1; 10 nucleotides agree with TRBD1. CDR1 is SGHNT, CDR2 YYREEE, per germline (reference sequence). With V trimmed by 0 bases and J by 5 bases, 1 base remained unmatched. The CDR3 has 14 amino acids. CDR3 sequence (DNA): TGTGCCAGCAGCTTGGGGGGACAGGGGACTGAAGCTTTCTTT. This encodes CASSLGGQGTEAFF.

This clone was seen just once. This chain links TRBV2 with TRBJ1-4, with D perhaps matching TRBD1 (5 bases). From germline, CDR1 is SNHLY and CDR2 FYNNEI. V gave up 6 bases and J gave up 6 bases, with 14 bases separating them. This CDR3 region has 14 residues. The CDR3 spells CASRTDSTDEKLFF. CDR3 nucleotides: TGTGCCAGCAGAACCGACAGTACTGATGAAAAACTGTTTTTT.

V is TRBV5-1 and J is TRBJ1-2, with 7 bases lining up with TRBD1. The V and J ends lost 4 bases and 4 bases, in that order; junction bases with no gene match: 16. Germline V CDR1 and CDR2: SGHRS, YFSETQ. CDR3 length: 17 amino acids. Written as DNA, the CDR3 is TGCGCCAGCAGCCCCCCCAGGGCCACAGGGGTCGGCTATGGCTACACCTTC. It encodes CASSPPRATGVGYGYTF.

This chain connects TRBV4-1 to TRBJ1-3; D is possibly TRBD1 (5 bases). Germline V gene lookup returns CDR1 MGHRA and CDR2 YSYEKL. V lost 7 bases and J lost 0, with 10 bases in between. This CDR3 has 14 residues. CDR3 amino acids: CASKQGYSGNTIYF. The CDR3 bases are TGCGCCAGCAAGCAGGGATACTCTGGAAACACCATATATTTT.